This TCR beta chain was recovered during a study of blood T cell repertoires in COVID-19. Study overall: The samples span acute and convalescent COVID-19 from the United States, Italy and Spain. From T cells, B-cell-depleted T cells, or PBMCs came the material, which was cDNA or gDNA.

Original processing methods: Amplification with reference gene primers provided the estimates of nucleated cell counts. Clones were read by immunoSEQ multiplex PCR, and TCRdb kept only the in-frame ones, dropping some. V and J calls and clone size are copied from that table; D and trimming were computed from the DNA. Among approximately 200,000 clones listed, 79% were seen once. Germline CDR1 MNHEY, CDR2 SVGAGI. CDR3 length: 15 residues. The J segment lost 1 base and the V segment lost 6 bases, leaving 8 bases of the junction unmatched. It was during active infection that Seattle patients were enrolled and then longitudinally followed.

This sequence was found in a woman in her forties with COVID-19, enrolled during active disease. Sequenced: peripheral blood. The J gene is TRBJ2-7, the V gene TRBV6-5, with 8 positions matching TRBD1. The CDR3 DNA sequence: TGTGCCAGCAGCCCCGGGACAGGTGGGTCCTACGAGCAGTACTTC. This sequence encodes CASSPGTGGSYEQYF.